These T cell receptor beta chains were read from a single sample in a study of CD8+ T cells in alopecia areata. Using immunoSEQ multiplex PCR, the repertoire was profiled, and TCRdb retains in-frame clones only, with some absent. The sample has about 270,000 clones; roughly 60% are singletons. The source was CD4+ T cells sorted from blood, collected at approximately week 51, from a patient treated with tofacitinib. These receptors came from a human donor with alopecia areata. Both conserved end residues are part of each CDR3. A D gene is named only where the DNA matches it firmly. For some rows the clone size is stated as once, few or many, or as a class when expanded; others skip it.

len	v_gene	j_gene	d_gene	abundance	CDR3nt	CDR3aa
11	TRBV20-1	TRBJ2-3	-	few	TGCAGTGCTAGAGGCCAAGATACGCAGTATTTT	CSARGQDTQYF
13	TRBV11-2	TRBJ2-1	-	once	TGTGCCAGCAGCTTCCCCTCCTACAATGAGCAGTTCTTC	CASSFPSYNEQFF
14	TRBV7-2	TRBJ1-6	TRBD1	-	TGTGCCAGCAGCTCGGGACAGCCTAATTCACCCCTCCACTTT	CASSSGQPNSPLHF
14	TRBV5-1	TRBJ1-4	-	once	TGCGCCAGCAGCCTCTCCACAAGGGATGAAAAACTGTTTTTT	CASSLSTRDEKLFF
13	TRBV5-6	TRBJ2-5	-	-	TGTGCCAGCAGCCGTGTCAGGGGAGAGACCCAGTACTTC	CASSRVRGETQYF
15	TRBV7-2	TRBJ1-1	TRBD1	few	TGTGCCAGCAGCCCATCTATCGGACAGGACCCTGAAGCTTTCTTT	CASSPSIGQDPEAFF
13	TRBV19	TRBJ1-5	-	-	TGTGCCAGTAGTGTATTCGGCAATCAGCCCCAGCATTTT	CASSVFGNQPQHF
12	TRBV5-6	TRBJ2-7	-	-	TGTGCCAGCAGCTTGGGTCTCTACGAGCAGTACTTC	CASSLGLYEQYF
14	TRBV27	TRBJ1-3	TRBD1	few	TGTGCCAGCAGGATAACAGGGGGCGGAAACACCATATATTTT	CASRITGGGNTIYF
11	TRBV7-2	TRBJ2-1	-	few	TGTGCCAGCAGCGAGCCCGGGGTGCAGTTCTTC	CASSEPGVQFF
12	TRBV25-1	TRBJ1-1	TRBD1	once	TGTGCCAGCAAGGAGGGGGCCCGCAAGGCTTTCTTT	CASKEGARKAFF
14	TRBV9	TRBJ2-7	-	-	TGTGCCAGCTCCGCGTCAGCCTTCACCTACGAGCAGTACTTC	CASSASAFTYEQYF
12	TRBV29-1	TRBJ2-1	-	-	TGCAGCGTTGACCCACGATACAATGAGCAGTTCTTC	CSVDPRYNEQFF
15	TRBV9	TRBJ2-1	-	-	TGTGCCAGCAGCGTAGTGTTCGTTGGGAGCAATGAGCAGTTCTTC	CASSVVFVGSNEQFF
15	TRBV7-9	TRBJ1-4	-	-	TGTGCCAGCAGCTTAGCAAAGGCCCTAAATGAAAAACTGTTTTTT	CASSLAKALNEKLFF
15	TRBV19	TRBJ2-7	-	-	TGTGCCAGTACTCGGCGGGCCGGAGCCCAATACGAGCAGTACTTC	CASTRRAGAQYEQYF
14	TRBV30	TRBJ1-5	-	-	TGTGCCTGGAGTCCTTCCTCTCGCAATCAGCCCCAGCATTTT	CAWSPSSRNQPQHF